Each of the 20 T cell receptor beta chains below was sequenced from the same sample in a study of a mutant IDH1 vaccine in newly diagnosed glioma. Indicated time point: week 5, during vaccination. The investigators gave 300 ug of mutant IDH1 20-mer peptide in each vaccine dose, together with topical imiquimod. Sequencing was performed with immunoSEQ multiplex PCR; in TCRdb, only in-frame clones are kept and a portion is missing. In the table there are over 50,000 clones, about 87% of which are singletons. These receptors' antigens are unknown. The sequences come from PBMCs, collected from a glioma patient whose treatment included an IDH1 peptide vaccine. The receptors were gathered from a woman aged 40 to 49 with glioma.

This sequence joins TRBV5-1 and TRBJ1-1, with TRBD1 as a possible D gene (5 bases). With 4 bases removed from V and 1 base from J, the gap between germline ends came to 8 bases. Germline assignment: CDR1 SGHRS and CDR2 YFSETQ. The CDR3 spans 13 residues. The CDR3 loop is CASSPQGNTEAFF. The CDR3 DNA sequence: TGCGCCAGCAGCCCCCAGGGGAACACTGAAGCTTTCTTT.

The V call is TRBV7-9, the J call TRBJ1-2; D gene ambiguous. V lost 4 bases and J 8 bases, leaving 26 bases between the germline ends. The V gene's germline CDR1 is SEHNR and CDR2 FQNEAQ (reference sequence). The CDR3 length is 17 residues. In DNA form, the CDR3 reads TGTGCCAGCAGCTCTTTCCCTCTACACTTATCCGGGGAGGGCTACACCTTC. This sequence encodes CASSSFPLHLSGEGYTF.

The gene calls are TRBV6-5 and TRBJ1-2; D is uncertain. Trimming left V 4 bases short and J 7 bases short, with 16 bases between. Looked up from germline, CDR1 is MNHEY and CDR2 is SVGAGI. The CDR3 has 14 residues. Here the CDR3 reads CASSLGGRWGGYTF. CDR3 DNA: TGTGCCAGCAGTTTGGGCGGCCGTTGGGGTGGCTACACCTTC.

J is TRBJ1-5 and V is TRBV6-5; no clear D. CDR1 and CDR2 from the germline V gene are MNHEY and SVGAGI. The CDR3 loop spans 15 amino acids. V gave up 6 bases and J gave up 4 bases, with 16 bases separating them. This CDR3 reads CASSLDLTGNQPQHF. The CDR3 coding sequence is TGTGCCAGCAGCCTGGATCTCACCGGGAATCAGCCCCAGCATTTT.

V and J are TRBV5-4 and TRBJ1-1, with 7 bases lining up with TRBD1. Germline assignment: CDR1 SGHNT and CDR2 YYREEE (reference sequence). The V and J ends lost 4 bases and 0 bases, in that order; junction bases with no gene match: 6. This CDR3 region has 15 residues. CDR3 sequence reads: CASSGRDSLNTEAFF. For the CDR3, the DNA is TGTGCCAGCAGCGGACGGGACAGCCTGAACACTGAAGCTTTCTTT.

This clone was recorded only once. CDR3 nucleotides: TGCGCCAGCAGCCCCCCATGGACAGGGGAGGGTGGCTACACCTTC. This sequence encodes CASSPPWTGEGGYTF. The chain joins TRBV5-1 to TRBJ1-2; 9 bases align to TRBD1. The germline gives CDR1 SGHRS, CDR2 YFSETQ. The CDR3 runs to 15 residues. The trim removed 4 bases at V and 7 bases at J, leaving 11 bases unmatched.

This clone has just one count. This sequence joins TRBV5-1 and TRBJ2-1; TRBD1 matches 9 bases. CDR3 length: 15 amino acids. V shed 4 bases and J 3 bases; nucleotides not matched to a gene: 5. CDR1 is SGHRS and CDR2 is YFSETQ in the germline V gene. The CDR3 DNA follows: TGCGCCAGCAGCGCGGGACAGGGAGGCTACAATGAGCAGTTCTTC. Its translation is CASSAGQGGYNEQFF.

The chain couples TRBV14 to TRBJ1-6; D not certain. Trimming took off 1 base at V and 8 bases at J, with 9 bases between the two ends. This CDR3 comprises 14 residues. Germline-derived CDR1 and CDR2 are SGHDN and FVKESK. CDR3 coding DNA: TGTGCCAGCAGCCAAGTGGGGTTTGATTCACCCCTCCACTTT. Amino acid sequence: CASSQVGFDSPLHF.

The rearrangement joins TRBV2 to TRBJ1-4; TRBD1 agrees at 7 bases. Trimming removed 6 bases from V and 5 bases from J; junction bases left unmatched: 9. Germline CDR1 SNHLY, CDR2 FYNNEI. There are 15 residues in the CDR3. This CDR3 is CASSPRDSGNEKLFF. The DNA of the CDR3 is TGTGCCAGCAGCCCCCGGGACAGTGGAAATGAAAAACTGTTTTTT.

This clone was detected only a few times. The chain uses TRBV4-3 and TRBJ1-1, with 9 bases aligning to TRBD1. The V and J ends lost 4 bases and 10 bases, in that order; junction bases with no gene match: 16. This CDR3 region has 16 residues. The germline V gene encodes CDR1 LGHNA and CDR2 YSLEER. The CDR3 bases are TGCGCCAGCAGCCCAGGGCCGGGACAGGGTCATTCTGGAGCTTTCTTT. This codes for CASSPGPGQGHSGAFF.

This clone came up once. V gene TRBV29-1 combines with J gene TRBJ2-7; D is unresolved. The CDR3 spans 14 residues. Per the germline V gene, CDR1 is SQVTM and CDR2 is ANQGSEA. Trimming took off 7 bases at V and 2 bases at J, with 18 bases between the two ends. DNA of the CDR3: TGCAGCGCTGTTGATGAGACACGACCCTACGAGCAGTACTTC. Encoded protein: CSAVDETRPYEQYF.

The CDR3 DNA reads TGTGCCAGCAGCTTGGGACAGACGAACTATGGCTACACCTTC. It specifies CASSLGQTNYGYTF. V gene TRBV7-8 combines with J gene TRBJ1-2, with TRBD1 matching over 7 bases. Trimming cost V 3 bases and J 2 bases; bases outside gene matches: 3. The CDR3 is 14 amino acids. Germline CDR1 SGHVS, CDR2 FQNEAQ.

The rearrangement links TRBV30 to TRBJ1-2, with a weak D call TRBD1 (6 bases). Per the germline V gene, CDR1 is GTSNPN and CDR2 is SVGIG (reference sequence). Trimming stripped 3 bases from V and 4 bases from J, with 24 bases between. The CDR3 sequence is 17 residues long. The CDR3 bases are TGTGCCTGGAGAACAAAAGGGGCCCAGGGGACTGTCTATGGCTACACCTTC. This translates into CAWRTKGAQGTVYGYTF.

This clone came up once. This chain connects TRBV15 to TRBJ1-2, with D uncertain. Looked up from germline, CDR1 is LNHNV and CDR2 is YYDKDF (reference sequence). The V and J ends lost 3 bases and 3 bases respectively, with 8 bases between them. There are 13 residues in the CDR3. The CDR3 region has the DNA TGTGCCACCAGCAGGAGGACGGACTATGGCTACACCTTC. The encoded protein is CATSRRTDYGYTF.

This chain uses TRBV30 with TRBJ1-2, with D perhaps matching TRBD1 (5 bases). The CDR3 has 17 amino acids. Germline V CDR1 and CDR2: GTSNPN, SVGIG (reference sequence). The germline V and J ends were trimmed by 1 base and 0 bases, with 18 bases remaining between them. CDR3 sequence: CAWSAVQRDLTNYGYTF. As DNA, the CDR3 is TGTGCCTGGAGTGCGGTACAGAGGGACTTAACTAACTATGGCTACACCTTC.

This clone showed up just a few times. This chain connects TRBV30 to TRBJ2-7; the D gene is possibly TRBD1 (5 bases). Germline CDR1 reads GTSNPN; CDR2 reads SVGIG (reference sequence). CDR3 length equals 13 residues. The V end lost 3 bases, the J end lost 0 bases, and 9 bases lay between the germline ends. The CDR3 bases are TGTGCCTGGAGCGATGGGGCCTCCTACGAGCAGTACTTC. Translating it yields CAWSDGASYEQYF.

The chain uses TRBV6-5 and TRBJ1-1; a weak D match, TRBD1 (6 bases). CDR1 and CDR2 from the germline V gene are MNHEY and SVGAGI. The V and J ends lost 3 bases and 10 bases respectively, with 18 bases between them. There are 14 residues in the CDR3. CDR3 residues: CASSYGGAGRGAFF. The CDR3 nucleotides are TGTGCCAGCAGTTATGGGGGGGCTGGCCGCGGAGCTTTCTTT.

The chain has TRBV4-2 and TRBJ2-5; 10 nucleotides match TRBD2. V gave up 4 bases and J gave up 0 bases; unmatched junction bases: 5. Per the germline V gene, CDR1 is LGHNA and CDR2 is YNFKEQ. The CDR3 spans 16 residues. The CDR3 DNA follows: TGTGCCAGCAGCCGCGGGAGCGGGGGGGACCAAGAGACCCAGTACTTC. Amino acids: CASSRGSGGDQETQYF.

This sequence joins TRBV18 and TRBJ1-3, with 7 bases identical to TRBD1. The CDR3 covers 19 residues. J gave up 0 bases and V 6 bases, and 17 bases lay outside the gene matches. Germline V gene data show CDR1 as KGHSH and CDR2 as LQKENI. CDR3 loop: CASSEIPLMTGSSGNTIYF. The CDR3 DNA follows: TGTGCCAGCTCCGAGATCCCACTTATGACAGGGAGCTCTGGAAACACCATATATTTT.

The V call is TRBV5-4, the J call TRBJ2-5; 13 bases are a match to TRBD2. CDR1 is SGHNT and CDR2 is YYREEE in the germline V gene (reference sequence). V gave up 2 bases and J gave up 1 base; unmatched junction bases: 5. The CDR3 covers 17 residues. CDR3 DNA: TGTGCCAGCAGCTTAGGACTAGCGGGGGCCCCCCAAGAGACCCAGTACTTC. Translation gives CASSLGLAGAPQETQYF.